This TCR beta chain was recovered during a study of blood T cells in healthy people across ages. Primers used in a second PCR of about 6 to 11 cycles were a sample-barcoded 5' primer and a J-beta primer mix. MiXCR was run by TCRdb on the 5' RACE reads, yielding one entry per CDR3 protein. The data hold some 1.4 million distinct CDR3 sequences, with roughly 45% observed a single time. The CDR3 loop spans 20 amino acids. Unmatched junction bases numbered 16, after V lost 2 bases and J lost 4 bases. The sequencing input was blood. The TCR was taken from a woman under 30 in good health. The chain links TRBV12-3 or TRBV12-4 to TRBJ2-3; 12 bases line up with TRBD2. The CDR3 here is CASSLPNPGLAGWGADTQYF. CDR3 coding DNA: TGTGCCAGCAGTTTACCAAACCCCGGACTAGCGGGGTGGGGTGCAGATACGCAGTATTTT.